Listed below are T cell receptor beta chains from one sample, sequenced in a study of tumor-infiltrating lymphocytes in primary liver carcinoma. TCRdb re-called the multiplex PCR reads with MiXCR, one entry per CDR3 protein. This table has fewer than 80,000 distinct CDR3 sequences, roughly two thirds appearing once. The source material was tumor-adjacent normal liver tissue. The receptors stem from a man aged 35-49 years with primary liver carcinoma and hepatitis B virus infection. CDR3s include the opening cysteine and the closing phenylalanine or tryptophan. Fields, in order: V gene, D gene, J gene, clone size, CDR3 protein, CDR3 DNA. D genes are given only for firm matches. Some rows have no size entry. The others give once, few or many, or a class for an expanded clone.

TRBV6-1	.	TRBJ2-5	.	CASSDLHGKQETHYF	TGTGCCAGCAGTGATCTGCATGGCAAACAAGAGACCCATTACTTC
TRBV4-1	.	TRBJ2-7	.	CASSQDRTGTTLEQYF	TGCGCCAGTAGCCAAGATCGAACAGGTACCACCCTCGAGCAGTACTTC
TRBV7-8	.	TRBJ1-5	.	CVSSLVGRAINQPRHF	TGTGTCAGCAGCTTAGTAGGCAGAGCGATTAATCAGCCCCGGCATTTT
TRBV11-2	TRBD1	TRBJ2-7	.	CASSLGTGGPYVQYF	TGTGCCAGCAGCCTTGGGACAGGAGGACCCTACGTGCAGTATTTC
TRBV6-1	.	TRBJ1-5	.	CAGSVGGDQPQHF	TGTGCTGGCAGTGTTGGGGGGGATCAGCCCCAGCATTTT
TRBV11-2	.	TRBJ2-5	.	CASNLVSGQETQYF	TGTGCTAGCAACTTAGTGTCAGGCCAAGAGACGCAGTACTTC
TRBV6-5	TRBD2	TRBJ2-5	.	CASRTSGRTQETQYF	TGTGCCAGCAGGACTAGCGGGAGGACACAAGAGACCCAGTACTTC
TRBV6-5	.	TRBJ2-1	many	CASSYSRGNNEQFF	TGTGCCAGCAGTTACTCCCGAGGGAACAATGAGCAGTTCTTC
TRBV11-2	TRBD1	TRBJ2-7	.	CASSLVGSSQGASYEQYF	TGTGCCAGCAGCTTAGTCGGGTCGAGTCAGGGGGCCTCCTACGAGCAATACTTC
TRBV6-5	TRBD1	TRBJ2-5	.	CASRIGQGYETRYF	TGTGCCAGCAGGATAGGACAGGGCTATGAGACCCGGTACTTC
TRBV6-2/TRBV6-3	TRBD1	TRBJ2-1	.	CVSRSGQGARGDQFF	TGTGTCAGCAGGTCTGGACAGGGGGCAAGGGGTGACCAGTTCTTC
TRBV7-2	.	TRBJ2-1	few	CASSFLRPGRDNEQFF	TGTGCCAGCAGCTTCCTTAGACCTGGCAGGGACAATGAGCAGTTCTTC
TRBV11-2	TRBD2	TRBJ2-1	few	CASSYELLAGVNEQFF	TGTGCCAGCAGCTACGAGCTCCTAGCGGGAGTCAATGAGCAGTTCTTC
TRBV6-1	.	TRBJ2-2	.	CPSSDKGTGELFF	TGTCCCAGCAGTGACAAGGGGACCGGGGAGCTGTTTTTT
TRBV11-2	TRBD2	TRBJ2-5	many	CASSRWTSPAETQYF	TGTGCCAGCAGTCGTTGGACTAGTCCCGCGGAGACCCAGTACTTC
TRBV11-2	.	TRBJ2-1	.	CTSSLGVGGYYNEQFF	TGTACCAGCAGCCTGGGCGTGGGGGGATACTACAATGAGCAGTTCTTC
TRBV11-2	.	TRBJ2-7	.	CASSLGPKLTYVQYF	TGTGCCAGCAGCTTAGGTCCTAAGCTAACCTACGTGCAGTATTTC
TRBV12-3/TRBV12-4	.	TRBJ2-6	.	CASSLQATGANLLTF	TGTGCCAGCAGTTTACAGGCCACTGGGGCCAACCTCCTGACTTTC